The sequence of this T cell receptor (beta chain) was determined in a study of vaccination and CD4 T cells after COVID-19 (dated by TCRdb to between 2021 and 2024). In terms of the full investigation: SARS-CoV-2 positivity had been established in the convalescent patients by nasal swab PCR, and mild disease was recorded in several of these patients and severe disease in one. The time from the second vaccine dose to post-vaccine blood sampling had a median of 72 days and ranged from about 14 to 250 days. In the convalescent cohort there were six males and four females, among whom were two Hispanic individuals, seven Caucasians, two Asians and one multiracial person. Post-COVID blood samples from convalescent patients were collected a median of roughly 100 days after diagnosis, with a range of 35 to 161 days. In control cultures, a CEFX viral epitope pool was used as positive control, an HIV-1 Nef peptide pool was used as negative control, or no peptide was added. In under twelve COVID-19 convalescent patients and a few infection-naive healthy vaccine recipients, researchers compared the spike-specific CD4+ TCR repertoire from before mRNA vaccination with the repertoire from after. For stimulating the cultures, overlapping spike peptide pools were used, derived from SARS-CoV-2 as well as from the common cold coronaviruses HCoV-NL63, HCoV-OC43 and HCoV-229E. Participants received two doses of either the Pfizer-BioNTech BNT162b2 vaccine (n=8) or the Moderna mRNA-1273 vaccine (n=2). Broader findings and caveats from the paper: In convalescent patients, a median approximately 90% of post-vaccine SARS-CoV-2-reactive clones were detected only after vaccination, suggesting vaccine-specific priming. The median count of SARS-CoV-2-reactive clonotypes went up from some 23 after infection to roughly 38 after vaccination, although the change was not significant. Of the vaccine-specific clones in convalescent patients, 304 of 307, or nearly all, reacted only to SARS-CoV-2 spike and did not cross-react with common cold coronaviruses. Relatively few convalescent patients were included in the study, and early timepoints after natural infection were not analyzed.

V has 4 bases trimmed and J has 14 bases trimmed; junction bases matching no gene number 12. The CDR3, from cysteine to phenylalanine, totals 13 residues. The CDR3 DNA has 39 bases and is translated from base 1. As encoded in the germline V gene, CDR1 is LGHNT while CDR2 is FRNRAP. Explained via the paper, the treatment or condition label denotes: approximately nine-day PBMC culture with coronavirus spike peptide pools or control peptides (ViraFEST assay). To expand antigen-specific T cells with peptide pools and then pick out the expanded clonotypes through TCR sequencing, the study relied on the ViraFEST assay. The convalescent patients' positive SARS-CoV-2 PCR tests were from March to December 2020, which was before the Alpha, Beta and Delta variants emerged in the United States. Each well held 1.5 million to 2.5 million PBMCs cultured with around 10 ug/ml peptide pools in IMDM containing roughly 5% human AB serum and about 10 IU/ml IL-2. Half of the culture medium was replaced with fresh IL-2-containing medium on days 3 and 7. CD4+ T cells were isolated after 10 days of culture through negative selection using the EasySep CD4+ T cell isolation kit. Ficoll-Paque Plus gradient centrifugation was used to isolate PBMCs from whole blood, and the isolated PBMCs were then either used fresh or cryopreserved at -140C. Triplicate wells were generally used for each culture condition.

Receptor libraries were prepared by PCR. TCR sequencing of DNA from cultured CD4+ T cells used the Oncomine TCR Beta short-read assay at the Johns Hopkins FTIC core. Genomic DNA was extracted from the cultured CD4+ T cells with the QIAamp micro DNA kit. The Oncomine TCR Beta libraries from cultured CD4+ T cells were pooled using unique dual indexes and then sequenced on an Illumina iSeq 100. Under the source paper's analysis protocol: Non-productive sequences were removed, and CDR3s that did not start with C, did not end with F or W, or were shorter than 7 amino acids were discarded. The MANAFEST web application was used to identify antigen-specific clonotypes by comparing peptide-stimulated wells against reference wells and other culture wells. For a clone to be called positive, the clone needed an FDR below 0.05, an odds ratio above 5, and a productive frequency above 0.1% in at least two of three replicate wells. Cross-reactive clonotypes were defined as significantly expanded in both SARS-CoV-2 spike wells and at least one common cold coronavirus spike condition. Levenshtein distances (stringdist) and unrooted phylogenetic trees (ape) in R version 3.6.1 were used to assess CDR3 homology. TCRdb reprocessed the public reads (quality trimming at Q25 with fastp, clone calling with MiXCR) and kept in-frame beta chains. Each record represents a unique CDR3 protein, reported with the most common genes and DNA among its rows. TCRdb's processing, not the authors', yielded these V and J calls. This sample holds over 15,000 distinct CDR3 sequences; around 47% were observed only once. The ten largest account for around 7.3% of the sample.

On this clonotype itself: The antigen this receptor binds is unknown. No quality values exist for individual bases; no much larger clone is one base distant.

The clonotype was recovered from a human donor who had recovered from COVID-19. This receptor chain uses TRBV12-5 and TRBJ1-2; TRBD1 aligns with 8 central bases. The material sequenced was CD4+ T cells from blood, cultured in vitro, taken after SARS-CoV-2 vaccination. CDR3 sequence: CASGSVAGQEATF. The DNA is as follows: TGTGCTAGTGGTTCGGTCGCGGGACAGGAGGCGACCTTC. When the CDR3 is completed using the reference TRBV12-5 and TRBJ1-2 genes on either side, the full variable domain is DARVTQTPRHKVTEMGQEVTMRCQPILGHNTVFWYRQTMMQGLELLAYFRNRAPLDDSGMPKDRFSAEMPDATLATLKIQPSEPRDSAVYFCASGSVAGQEATFGSGTRLTVV.